This TCR beta chain was sequenced in a study of blood T cell repertoires in COVID-19. About the study: Sites in the United States, Italy and Spain provided acute and convalescent COVID-19 samples. PBMCs, B-cell-depleted T cells, or T cells were the source of the cDNA or gDNA that made up the material.

Under the authors' procedure: The assay estimated nucleated cells by amplifying reference gene primers. The repertoire was sequenced with immunoSEQ multiplex PCR; TCRdb's copy has only in-frame clones and lacks some. V and J calls plus clone size are reproduced from that table; the DNA served to infer D and trimming. The sample gives 110,000 to 150,000 clones, approximately 80% of which show up once; about 7.5% is in the top ten. Looked up from germline, CDR1 is MNHNS and CDR2 is SASEGT. This CDR3 comprises 16 residues. With 3 bases clipped from V and 4 bases from J, the junction kept 9 bases outside the gene matches.

Source material: peripheral blood. This sequence joins TRBV6-1 and TRBJ2-3, with TRBD2 matching over 8 bases. The TCR was taken from a human donor in a cohort sampled during active COVID-19. The CDR3 is CASSERGAGVADTQYF. DNA for the CDR3: TGTGCCAGCAGTGAGCGGGGGGCGGGAGTGGCAGATACGCAGTATTTT.